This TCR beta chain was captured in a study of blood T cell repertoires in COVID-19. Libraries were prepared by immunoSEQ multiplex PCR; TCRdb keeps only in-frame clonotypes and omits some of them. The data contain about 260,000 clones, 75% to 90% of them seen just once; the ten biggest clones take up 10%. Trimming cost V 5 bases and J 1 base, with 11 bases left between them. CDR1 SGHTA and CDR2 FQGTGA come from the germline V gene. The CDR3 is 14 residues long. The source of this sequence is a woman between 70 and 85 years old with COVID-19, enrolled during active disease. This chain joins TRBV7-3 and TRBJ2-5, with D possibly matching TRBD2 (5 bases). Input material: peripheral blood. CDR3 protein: CASSIGGGQETQYF. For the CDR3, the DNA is TGTGCCAGCAGCATAGGAGGAGGCCAAGAGACCCAGTACTTC.